Listed below are T cell receptor beta chains from one sample, sequenced in a study of somatic mutations in cytotoxic T cells in rheumatoid arthritis. The table came from immunoSEQ multiplex PCR; TCRdb's copy has only in-frame clones and leaves some out. Among 15,000 to 20,000 clones listed, about 69% were seen once. The sample comprised CD8+ T cells sorted from blood. The receptors were gathered from an adult with rheumatoid arthritis. Both conserved end residues are part of each CDR3.

cdr3_aa j_call v_call
CASSPFRDSGELFF TRBJ2-2 TRBV28
CAISEDREYEQYF TRBJ2-7 TRBV10-3
CASSYLPFHSSYEQYF TRBJ2-7 TRBV6-5
CASSLRRDPSTDTQYF TRBJ2-3 TRBV11-2
CASSSGTGDYEKLFF TRBJ1-4 TRBV5-8
CASFPDRTGNTIYF TRBJ1-3 TRBV7-9
CASDRGNTEAFF TRBJ1-1 TRBV2
CASSLWTGAYEQYF TRBJ2-7 TRBV4-1
CASSYSNTGAVSHEQYF TRBJ2-7 TRBV6-7
CASSLSRTGPDGYTF TRBJ1-2 TRBV27
CASSEGTGGWGYTF TRBJ1-2 TRBV27
CASSVGGFEQFF TRBJ2-1 TRBV5-6
CASMISGELFF TRBJ2-2 TRBV10-2
CASSRRGNTGELFF TRBJ2-2 TRBV11-2
CASSQGNSGSEQYF TRBJ2-7 TRBV28
CASSRLTGNQPQHF TRBJ1-5 TRBV6-5
CAILPAESNVLTF TRBJ2-6 TRBV5-1
CSVRDIYGYTF TRBJ1-2 TRBV29-1
CASSYSGTGVNEQFF TRBJ2-1 TRBV19
CASSQVEGAPQFF TRBJ2-1 TRBV4-1
CASSNRDRDSGYTF TRBJ1-2 TRBV27
CSVWSYNEQFF TRBJ2-1 TRBV29-1
CASSLLSSSYNEQFF TRBJ2-1 TRBV27
CASSDRGFSYNEQFF TRBJ2-1 TRBV6-1
CASSQGAGDLSSNGYTF TRBJ1-2 TRBV4-2
CAWSGGAAYSNQPQHF TRBJ1-5 TRBV30
CASSQETGTYNEQFF TRBJ2-1 TRBV4-2
CASSDAKF TRBJ1-2 TRBV2
CASETGQGTDTQYF TRBJ2-3 TRBV19
CASSLAYRSSTDTQYF TRBJ2-3 TRBV5-1
CAWSPGNNEKLFF TRBJ1-4 TRBV30
CASSLGGGSKGEQYF TRBJ2-7 TRBV27
CASSKDRSLYREQYF TRBJ2-7 TRBV19
CASSPERQRVGETQYF TRBJ2-5 TRBV5-1
CASSSLTSGSERETQYF TRBJ2-5 TRBV13
CAISTLDYRSYEQYF TRBJ2-7 TRBV10-3
CASSAGTGLYF TRBJ2-7 TRBV10-1
CASSLGSSSSTDTQYF TRBJ2-3 TRBV28
CASSEGTEAFF TRBJ1-1 TRBV18
CASSHGLVSHSSYEQYF TRBJ2-7 TRBV4-2
CASSLLAAGTDTQYF TRBJ2-3 TRBV7-9
CASSLIAGRSYEQYF TRBJ2-7 TRBV7-8
CASREGQEGSGNTIYF TRBJ1-3 TRBV2
CASSASPGLDEKLFF TRBJ1-4 TRBV7-9
CATSRKQGATEAFF TRBJ1-1 TRBV15
CSVYVAGHRYGYTF TRBJ1-2 TRBV29-1
CASSLSQQGDGYTF TRBJ1-2 TRBV7-9
CASSTGELFF TRBJ2-2 TRBV28
CASSGTSGTVYEQFF TRBJ2-1 TRBV6-6
CASSFGTGGSYEQYF TRBJ2-7 TRBV27
CASRNPEETQYF TRBJ2-5 TRBV10-2
CATSRDRGIEKLFF TRBJ1-4 TRBV15
CASSQAGGSWEQYF TRBJ2-7 TRBV4-1
CASSQSFAGTGGNYGYTF TRBJ1-2 TRBV23-1
CASSLYNPYEQYF TRBJ2-7 TRBV5-1
CASSVGGTSGTSTDTQYF TRBJ2-3 TRBV9
CASTLSGVGSTEAFF TRBJ1-1 TRBV25-1
CAWREGQNYEQYF TRBJ2-7 TRBV30
CASSETGSHYEQYF TRBJ2-7 TRBV6-4